The rows below give T cell receptor beta chains drawn from one sample of a study of blood T cell repertoires in COVID-19. Profiled with immunoSEQ multiplex PCR; TCRdb holds only in-frame clones, not every one. The sample holds 150,000 to 200,000 clones, roughly 85% seen once. Sequenced material: peripheral blood. Every receptor here comes from a woman aged 25-40 years with acute or convalescent COVID-19. Both conserved end residues are part of each CDR3. Fields, in order: clone size, D gene, J gene, V gene, CDR3 DNA, CDR3 protein. The D gene is left open where the match is weak. The size field is filled for only some rows; it gives once, few, many or a size class.

>.|.|TRBJ2-3|TRBV7-2
TGTGCCAGCAGCTTACGGAATAGCGGCACAGATACGCAGTATTTT
CASSLRNSGTDTQYF
>.|.|TRBJ1-6|TRBV7-2
TGTGCCAGCTCCGGGACTGGGAATTCACCCCTCCACTTT
CASSGTGNSPLHF
>.|TRBD1|TRBJ1-1|TRBV30
TGTGCCTGGAGTGGGGACAGAAGAAACACTGAAGCTTTCTTT
CAWSGDRRNTEAFF
>.|TRBD2|TRBJ2-5|TRBV20-1
TGCAGTGCTAGTCTCGGGACTAGCGAGTCTAGAGAGACCCAGTACTTC
CSASLGTSESRETQYF
>once|.|TRBJ1-6|TRBV4-1
TGCGCCAGCAGCCAAGAACAGAGTAATAATTCACCCCTCCACTTT
CASSQEQSNNSPLHF
>.|.|TRBJ1-4|TRBV27
TGTGCCAGCCGACTTACACAAACAGGGTCATATGAAAAACTGTTTTTT
CASRLTQTGSYEKLFF
>once|.|TRBJ2-7|TRBV15
TGTGCCACCAGCAGAGAGGCAGGGTACTACGAGCAGTACTTC
CATSREAGYYEQYF
>.|TRBD1|TRBJ1-3|TRBV15
TGTGCCACCAGCAGACAGGGGGTTGACACCATATATTTT
CATSRQGVDTIYF
>.|TRBD2|TRBJ2-1|TRBV28
TGTGCCAGCAGCCGTAGCGGGGGGAACAATGAGCAGTTCTTC
CASSRSGGNNEQFF
>.|.|TRBJ2-7|TRBV6-1
TGTGCCAGCAGTGCCCCCCTGGACACCCTCTCCTACGAGCAGTACTTC
CASSAPLDTLSYEQYF
>.|.|TRBJ2-7|TRBV11-2
TGTGCCAGCAGCCTGAACAGGGTCGCCTACGAGCAGTACTTC
CASSLNRVAYEQYF
>.|.|TRBJ2-7|TRBV4-1
TGCGCCAGCAGCCAAGCGGTTAGCTCCTACGAGCAGTACTTC
CASSQAVSSYEQYF
>.|.|TRBJ1-1|TRBV5-5
TGTGCCAGCAGCTTCATAGAGGACACTGAAGCTTTCTTT
CASSFIEDTEAFF
>once|.|TRBJ1-1|TRBV6-1
TGTGCCAGCAGTGAAAGGCCGGGTGAAGCTTTCTTT
CASSERPGEAFF
>.|.|TRBJ2-2|TRBV18
TGTGCCAGCTCACCAGAGCCAGGAATTATGAACACCGGGGAGCTGTTTTTT
CASSPEPGIMNTGELFF
>many|.|TRBJ1-5|TRBV7-9
TGTGCCAGCAGCTTAGGGAGGCTGAGCAATCAGCCCCAGCATTTT
CASSLGRLSNQPQHF
>few|TRBD1|TRBJ2-7|TRBV6-5
TGTGCCAGCAGTATAGGGACAGACCCCTTCGCCGAGCAGTACTTC
CASSIGTDPFAEQYF
>.|.|TRBJ1-2|TRBV30
TGTGCCTGGAGTGCCCCCCTCCGGGGAAACTATGGCTACACCTTC
CAWSAPLRGNYGYTF
>.|.|TRBJ1-6|TRBV7-2
TGTGCCAGCAGCTTAGCGACTAATAATTCACCCCTCCACTTT
CASSLATNNSPLHF
>.|TRBD1|TRBJ2-7|TRBV5-1
TGCGCCAGCAGCTCACAACCGCAGGGGGACGAGCAGTACTTC
CASSSQPQGDEQYF
>.|TRBD1|TRBJ1-5|TRBV25-1
TGTGCCAGCAGTGTCCTGAAGGGGGCTGGCAATCAGCCCCAGCATTTT
CASSVLKGAGNQPQHF
>.|TRBD1|TRBJ1-6|TRBV7-3
TGTGCCAGCAGCCCCGACAGGGATTCACCCCTCCACTTT
CASSPDRDSPLHF
>.|.|TRBJ2-7|TRBV20-1
TGCAGTGGCGGGGAAATATACGAGCAGTACTTC
CSGGEIYEQYF
>.|TRBD1|TRBJ1-6|TRBV27
TGTGCCAGCAGGGCCCGGGACAGGGACAGCTCACCCCTCCACTTT
CASRARDRDSSPLHF
>.|.|TRBJ1-1|TRBV14
TGTGCCAGCAGCCCATTGGCCGTGAACACTGAAGCTTTCTTT
CASSPLAVNTEAFF
>.|.|TRBJ1-5|TRBV28
TGTGCCAGCAGTTTAGCGGGGGCGGGTCAGCCCCAGCATTTT
CASSLAGAGQPQHF
>.|TRBD1|TRBJ1-4|TRBV6-5
TGTGCCAGCACGTCCGGGACAGCAGAAAAACTGTTTTTT
CASTSGTAEKLFF
>.|.|TRBJ2-7|TRBV5-1
TGCGCCAGCAGCTTGCGCTCGGGTGTCGAGCAGTACTTC
CASSLRSGVEQYF
>.|.|TRBJ1-1|TRBV15
TGTGCCACCAGCAGAATGGACAGTGCCGTTGAAGCTTTCTTT
CATSRMDSAVEAFF
>.|TRBD1|TRBJ2-7|TRBV4-3
TGCGCCAGCAGCCAAAGGGCCGGGACAGGGAGCGACGAGCAGTACTTC
CASSQRAGTGSDEQYF
>.|TRBD1|TRBJ2-1|TRBV18
TGTGCCAGCTCACCATGGGACGGGACAGGGAATGAGCAGTTCTTC
CASSPWDGTGNEQFF
>.|.|TRBJ2-5|TRBV11-2
TGTGCCAGCAGCTTAGGCCCGACTAGTTCACAAGAGACCCAGTACTTC
CASSLGPTSSQETQYF
>.|TRBD1|TRBJ1-1|TRBV12-3/TRBV12-4
TGTGCCAGCAGTTTCAGGGGGACTGAAGCTTTCTTT
CASSFRGTEAFF